This entry describes one TCR beta chain. Other DNA sequences in the same sample also yield this CDR3. Using immunoSEQ multiplex PCR, the repertoire was profiled, and TCRdb retains in-frame clones only, with some absent. The sample shows around 2.1 million clones, about 93% of them seen only once. The naive CD8 fraction comprised CD45RO-negative cells positively selected for CCR7 and excluded terminally differentiated effector memory CD45RA+ cells. This record comes from a study of shared clonotypes between healthy human individuals. The TCR was taken from a man between 18 and 35 years old in good health. Some clones in this sample may be carry-over from other donors' samples. Sequenced: naive CD8+ T cells from PBMCs.

The CDR3 protein is CASRPGHSYEQYF. CDR3 sequence (DNA): TGTGCCAGCAGGCCGGGCCACTCCTACGAGCAGTACTTC. The rearrangement links TRBV6-1 to TRBJ2-7, with D unresolved. Germline values: CDR1 MNHNS, CDR2 SASEGT. Trimming stripped 6 bases from V and 0 bases from J, with 9 bases between. The CDR3 loop spans 13 amino acids.